This is a list of T cell receptor beta chains from one sample in a study of blood T cell repertoires in COVID-19. The protocol was immunoSEQ multiplex PCR, while the TCRdb copy is restricted to in-frame clones and leaves out a portion. The sample holds fewer than 200,000 clones, around 79% seen once. Source material: peripheral blood. The receptors stem from a woman aged 60 to 75 with COVID-19, enrolled during active disease. Each CDR3 is given with its conserved first and last residue. The order of the fields is J gene, V gene, CDR3 length, D gene, CDR3 protein. D genes are given only for firm matches.

>TRBJ1-6|TRBV3-1/TRBV3-2|15|-
CASSQGGADNSPLHF
>TRBJ2-1|TRBV29-1|13|-
CSVKERGDGEQFF
>TRBJ2-5|TRBV7-7|11|-
CASSSAETQYF
>TRBJ1-2|TRBV19|19|TRBD1
CASSQKAGTGGAINYGYTF
>TRBJ2-3|TRBV29-1|13|-
CSVEDLSTDTQYF
>TRBJ2-7|TRBV10-2|15|-
CASSEWSTVRYEQYF
>TRBJ2-2|TRBV5-1|16|TRBD2
CASSLGLAGAPGELFF
>TRBJ1-6|TRBV12-3/TRBV12-4|13|TRBD1
CASTGDSYSPLHF
>TRBJ1-5|TRBV21-1|14|-
CASRTRDSYQPQHF
>TRBJ2-2|TRBV18|15|TRBD1
CASSPTGVDTGELFF
>TRBJ1-4|TRBV28|12|-
CASSRRLGKLFF
>TRBJ1-2|TRBV5-1|13|-
CASSSSNNYGYTF
>TRBJ1-1|TRBV5-1|15|-
CASSLAGGANTEAFF
>TRBJ1-6|TRBV10-1|13|-
CASSDYRDSPLHF
>TRBJ1-6|TRBV27|17|-
CASHPGQPFSYNSPLHF
>TRBJ1-2|TRBV6-1|13|-
CASSESSVYGYTF
>TRBJ2-1|TRBV18|16|-
CASSRAGTPAYNEQFF
>TRBJ1-2|TRBV2|13|-
CASSPNRDYGYTF
>TRBJ2-7|TRBV20-1|11|-
CSTGPSYEQYF
>TRBJ1-5|TRBV7-3|12|-
CAGRLSNQPQHF
>TRBJ1-6|TRBV4-2|21|-
CASSQVLGWVGASDRNSPLHF
>TRBJ1-4|TRBV28|15|TRBD1
CASSLWGTGKEKLFF
>TRBJ2-3|TRBV27|16|TRBD2
CASSFYLAGDTDTQYF
>TRBJ1-2|TRBV28|15|TRBD1
CASRVPGQGLYGYTF
>TRBJ2-3|TRBV19|15|TRBD2
CASSTGTSGADTQYF